A selection of T cell receptor beta chains follows, all from one sample in a study of cytomegalovirus exposure and HLA in healthy donors. Sequencing used immunoSEQ multiplex PCR; TCRdb keeps in-frame clones, though not all of them. Among approximately 72,000 clones listed, 78% were seen once. Sequencing was performed on PBMCs. These receptor sequences come from a male donor in good health and CMV-seropositive. Each CDR3 is given with its conserved first and last residue. A D gene is named only where the DNA matches it firmly. Not all rows give a size; the values are once, few, many and, for expanded clones, a class.

>.|TRBV30|TRBJ1-4|.
TGTGCCTCGGGGGGGACAACTAATGAAAAACTGTTTTTT
CASGGTTNEKLFF
>.|TRBV6-5|TRBJ1-4|TRBD1
TGTGCCAGCAGTGACAGGGTTGAAAAACTGTTTTTT
CASSDRVEKLFF
>.|TRBV9|TRBJ2-1|TRBD2
TGTGCCAGCAGCGTAGCTGCGGGAGGTTACTACAATGAGCAGTTCTTC
CASSVAAGGYYNEQFF
>.|TRBV10-2|TRBJ2-3|TRBD2
TGCGCCAGCACAACTAGCGGGGGCCGCCTCAGCACAGATACGCAGTATTTT
CASTTSGGRLSTDTQYF
>few|TRBV28|TRBJ2-7|.
TGTGCCAGCAGCCCCGCGAGGCTATTGGAGTACTTC
CASSPARLLEYF
>.|TRBV4-1|TRBJ2-3|TRBD1
TGCGCCAGCAGCCAAGATCGGACAGGGGGTTCAGATACGCAGTATTTT
CASSQDRTGGSDTQYF
>.|TRBV5-6|TRBJ2-4|.
TGTGCCAGCAGTTTGGGTCGGGAAAACATTCAGTACTTC
CASSLGRENIQYF
>few|TRBV4-2|TRBJ2-3|.
TGTGCCAGCCGGGACAAAGGGACAGATACGCAGTATTTT
CASRDKGTDTQYF
>.|TRBV4-1|TRBJ1-1|TRBD1
TGCGCCAGCAGCGCTACCCCAGGGGGTGCCACTGAAGCTTTCTTT
CASSATPGGATEAFF
>once|TRBV2|TRBJ2-1|.
TGTGCCAGCAGTGGTTTCGCTGTCCGCCAAACATACAATGAGCAGTTCTTC
CASSGFAVRQTYNEQFF
>.|TRBV6-1|TRBJ1-1|TRBD1
TGTGCCAGCAGTGTTCGGACAGGGAACACTGAAGCTTTCTTT
CASSVRTGNTEAFF
>.|TRBV6-5|TRBJ2-3|.
TGTGCCAGCGCCGGCGGGGATACGCAGTATTTT
CASAGGDTQYF
>.|TRBV4-2|TRBJ2-7|.
TGTGCCAGCAGCCAAGAATACAGGGTGTACTTC
CASSQEYRVYF
>.|TRBV6-6|TRBJ1-2|.
TGTGCCAGCAGTTACGGGGCAGCTCCGCTAAACGTAGGCTACACCTTC
CASSYGAAPLNVGYTF
>few|TRBV5-1|TRBJ1-1|.
TGCGCCAGCAGCTTGTTGGCAGTGAACACTGAAGCTTTCTTT
CASSLLAVNTEAFF
>once|TRBV7-3|TRBJ2-1|.
TGTGCCAGCAGCTCTACCAATGGCAATGAGCAGTTCTTC
CASSSTNGNEQFF
>.|TRBV18|TRBJ2-5|.
TGTGCCAGCTCACCATTTACTCAAGAGACCCAGTACTTC
CASSPFTQETQYF